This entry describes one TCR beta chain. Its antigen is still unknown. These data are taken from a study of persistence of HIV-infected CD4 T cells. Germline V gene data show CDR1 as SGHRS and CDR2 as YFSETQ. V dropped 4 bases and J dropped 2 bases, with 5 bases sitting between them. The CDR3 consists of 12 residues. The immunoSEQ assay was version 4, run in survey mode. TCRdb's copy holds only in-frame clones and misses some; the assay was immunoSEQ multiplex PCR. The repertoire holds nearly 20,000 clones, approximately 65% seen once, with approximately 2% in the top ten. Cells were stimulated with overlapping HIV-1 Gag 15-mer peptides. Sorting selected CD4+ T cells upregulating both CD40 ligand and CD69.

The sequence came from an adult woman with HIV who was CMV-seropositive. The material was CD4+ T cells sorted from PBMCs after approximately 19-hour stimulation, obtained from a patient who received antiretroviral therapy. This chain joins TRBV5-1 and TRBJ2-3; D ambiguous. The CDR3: CASSPPTDTQYF. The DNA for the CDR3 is TGCGCCAGCAGCCCACCCACAGATACGCAGTATTTT.